This note documents a single T cell receptor beta chain sequence. The data belong to a study of PD-1 blockade in classical Hodgkin lymphoma. This sample's time point: cycle 4 day 1 (C4D1), after six to seven weeks of nivolumab. Each of the patients experienced relapse following autologous stem cell transplantation, and their brentuximab vedotin exposure differed. Measured with immunoSEQ multiplex PCR; TCRdb has only the in-frame clones, and not every one. The repertoire holds under 45,000 clones, 60% to 80% seen once, with approximately 2.5% in the top ten. The CDR3 runs to 11 residues. The V and J ends lost 7 bases and 8 bases respectively, with 14 bases between them. CDR1 is DFQATT and CDR2 is SNEGSKA in the germline V gene (reference sequence).

The input for sequencing was peripheral blood mononuclear cells (PBMCs), taken before the fourth cycle of nivolumab. The rearrangement uses TRBV20-1 and TRBJ1-2, with D unclear. The sequence was collected from a human donor with classical Hodgkin lymphoma. The CDR3 region has the DNA TGCAGTGTCGGACTCTTGGGGGGCTACACCTTC. As protein: CSVGLLGGYTF.